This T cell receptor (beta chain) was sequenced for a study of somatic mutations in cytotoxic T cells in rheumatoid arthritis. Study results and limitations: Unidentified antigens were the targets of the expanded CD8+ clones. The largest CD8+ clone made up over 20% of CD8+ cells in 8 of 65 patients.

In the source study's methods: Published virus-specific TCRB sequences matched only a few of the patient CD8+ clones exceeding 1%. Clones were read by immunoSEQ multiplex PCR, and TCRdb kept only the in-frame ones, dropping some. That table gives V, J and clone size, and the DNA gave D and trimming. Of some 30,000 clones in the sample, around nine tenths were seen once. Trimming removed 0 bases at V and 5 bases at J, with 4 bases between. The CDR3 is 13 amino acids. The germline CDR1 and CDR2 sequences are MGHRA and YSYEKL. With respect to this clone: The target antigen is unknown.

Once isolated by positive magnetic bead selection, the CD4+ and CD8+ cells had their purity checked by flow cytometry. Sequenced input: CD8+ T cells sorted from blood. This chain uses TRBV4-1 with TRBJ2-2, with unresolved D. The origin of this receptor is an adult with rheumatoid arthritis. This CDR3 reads CASSQEWTGELFF. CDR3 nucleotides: TGCGCCAGCAGCCAAGAATGGACCGGGGAGCTGTTTTTT.